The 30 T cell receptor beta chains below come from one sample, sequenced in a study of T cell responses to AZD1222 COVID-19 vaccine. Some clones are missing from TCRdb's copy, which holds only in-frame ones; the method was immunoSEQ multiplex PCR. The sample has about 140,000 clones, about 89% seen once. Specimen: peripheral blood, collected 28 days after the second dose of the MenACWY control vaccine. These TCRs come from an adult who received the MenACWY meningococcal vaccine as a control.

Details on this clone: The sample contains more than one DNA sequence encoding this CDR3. CDR3 sequence (DNA): TGTGCCAGCAGACCCCCGGGACAGGTGAACACTGAAGCTTTCTTT. This sequence encodes CASRPPGQVNTEAFF. V usage is TRBV6-5 and J usage is TRBJ1-1; 8 bases are a match to TRBD1. Germline CDR1 reads MNHEY; CDR2 reads SVGAGI. This CDR3 comprises 15 residues. V lost 6 bases to trimming and J lost 0 bases; unmatched junction nucleotides: 6.

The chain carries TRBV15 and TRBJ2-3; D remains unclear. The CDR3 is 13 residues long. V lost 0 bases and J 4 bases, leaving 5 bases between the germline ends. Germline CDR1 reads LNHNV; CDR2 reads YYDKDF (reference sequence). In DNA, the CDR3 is TGTGCCACCAGCAGAGATAGCTCAGATACGCAGTATTTT. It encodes CATSRDSSDTQYF.

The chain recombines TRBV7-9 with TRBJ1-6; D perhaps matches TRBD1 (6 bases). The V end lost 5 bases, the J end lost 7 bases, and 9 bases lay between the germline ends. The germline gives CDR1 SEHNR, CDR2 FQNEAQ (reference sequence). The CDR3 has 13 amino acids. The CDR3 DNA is TGTGCCAGCAGCACGACAGGAAATTCACCCCTCCACTTT. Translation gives CASSTTGNSPLHF.

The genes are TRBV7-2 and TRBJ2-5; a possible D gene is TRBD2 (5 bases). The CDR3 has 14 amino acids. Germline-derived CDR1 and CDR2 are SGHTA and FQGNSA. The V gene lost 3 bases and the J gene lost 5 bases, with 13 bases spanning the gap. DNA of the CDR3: TGTGCCAGCAGCTTGGAGAGGGATGTTGAGACCCAGTACTTC. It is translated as CASSLERDVETQYF.

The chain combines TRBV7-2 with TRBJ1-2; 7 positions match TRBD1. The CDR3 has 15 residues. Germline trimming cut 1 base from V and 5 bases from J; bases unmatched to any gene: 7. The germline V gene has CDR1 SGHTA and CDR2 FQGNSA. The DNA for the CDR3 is TGTGCCAGCAGCTTAGTAGTCGGGACAGAGTATGGCTACACCTTC. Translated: CASSLVVGTEYGYTF.

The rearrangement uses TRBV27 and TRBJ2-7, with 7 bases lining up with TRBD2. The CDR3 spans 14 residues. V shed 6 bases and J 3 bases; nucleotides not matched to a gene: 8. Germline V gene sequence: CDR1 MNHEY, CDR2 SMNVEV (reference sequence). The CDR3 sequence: CASRPAGNGYEQYF. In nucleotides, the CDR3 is TGTGCCAGCAGACCAGCGGGAAACGGCTACGAGCAGTACTTC.

The CDR3 region is CASSATDGPQHF. CDR3 DNA sequence: TGTGCCAGTAGTGCGACGGACGGCCCCCAGCATTTT. The V and J genes are TRBV19 and TRBJ1-5; D uncertain. The V end was cut by 5 bases, the J end by 10 bases, with 12 bases between. This CDR3 is built from 12 residues. The germline V gene encodes CDR1 LNHDA and CDR2 SQIVND (reference sequence). The full variable domain, its missing parts supplied by reference TRBV19 and TRBJ1-5, is DGGITQSPKYLFRKEGQNVTLSCEQNLNHDAMYWYRQDPGQGLRLIYYSQIVNDFQKGDIAEGYSVSREKKESFPLTVTSAQKNPTAFYLCASSATDGPQHFGDGTRLSIL.

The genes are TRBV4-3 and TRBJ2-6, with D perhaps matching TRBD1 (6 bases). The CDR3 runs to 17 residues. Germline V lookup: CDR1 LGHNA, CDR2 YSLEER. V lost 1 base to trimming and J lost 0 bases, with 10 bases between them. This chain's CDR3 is CASSQADSFSGANVLTF. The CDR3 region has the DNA TGCGCCAGCAGCCAAGCGGACAGTTTCTCTGGGGCCAACGTCCTGACTTTC.

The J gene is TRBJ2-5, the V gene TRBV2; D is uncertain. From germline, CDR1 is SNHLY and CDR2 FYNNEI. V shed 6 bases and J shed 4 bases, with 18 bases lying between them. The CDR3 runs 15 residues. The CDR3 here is CASRIRSGQRETQYF. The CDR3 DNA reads TGTGCCAGCAGGATAAGGTCGGGTCAACGAGAGACCCAGTACTTC.

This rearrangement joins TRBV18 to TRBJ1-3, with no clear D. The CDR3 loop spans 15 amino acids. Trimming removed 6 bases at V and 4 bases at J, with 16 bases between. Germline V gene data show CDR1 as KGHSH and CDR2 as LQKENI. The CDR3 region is CASSKDEGYGNTIYF. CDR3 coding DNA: TGTGCCAGCTCCAAGGACGAAGGGTACGGAAACACCATATATTTT. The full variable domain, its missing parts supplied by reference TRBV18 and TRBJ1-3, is NAGVMQNPRHLVRRRGQEARLRCSPMKGHSHVYWYRQLPEEGLKFMVYLQKENIIDESGMPKERFSAEFPKEGPSILRIQQVVRGDSAAYFCASSKDEGYGNTIYFGEGSWLTVV.

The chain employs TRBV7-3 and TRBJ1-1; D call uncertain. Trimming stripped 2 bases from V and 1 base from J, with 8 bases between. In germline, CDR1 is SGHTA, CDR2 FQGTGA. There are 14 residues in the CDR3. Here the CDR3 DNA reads TGTGCCAGCAGCTTATACGGAACGAACACTGAAGCTTTCTTT. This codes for CASSLYGTNTEAFF.

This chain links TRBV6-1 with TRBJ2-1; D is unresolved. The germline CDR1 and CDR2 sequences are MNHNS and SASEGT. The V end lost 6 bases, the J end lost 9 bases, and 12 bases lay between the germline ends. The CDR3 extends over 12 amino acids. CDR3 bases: TGTGCCAGCAGATCCAACGTCCCTGAGCAGTTCTTC. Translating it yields CASRSNVPEQFF.

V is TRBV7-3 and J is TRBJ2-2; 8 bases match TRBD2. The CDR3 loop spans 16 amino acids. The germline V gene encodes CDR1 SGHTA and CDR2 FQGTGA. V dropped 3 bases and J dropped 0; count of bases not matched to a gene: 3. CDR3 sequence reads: CASSFSGDPNTGELFF. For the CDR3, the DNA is TGTGCCAGCAGCTTTAGCGGGGACCCGAACACCGGGGAGCTGTTTTTT.

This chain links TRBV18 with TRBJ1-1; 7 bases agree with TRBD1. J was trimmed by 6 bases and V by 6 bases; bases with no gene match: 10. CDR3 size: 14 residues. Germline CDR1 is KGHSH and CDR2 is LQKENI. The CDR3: CASSLDRVVAEAFF. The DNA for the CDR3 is TGTGCCAGCTCTCTCGACAGGGTGGTGGCTGAAGCTTTCTTT.

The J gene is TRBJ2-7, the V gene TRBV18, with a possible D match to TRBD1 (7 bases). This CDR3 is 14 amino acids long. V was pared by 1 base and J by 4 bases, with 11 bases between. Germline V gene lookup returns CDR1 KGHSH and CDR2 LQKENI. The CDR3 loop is CASSPQEGAYEQYF. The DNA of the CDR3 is TGTGCCAGCTCACCACAGGAGGGGGCATACGAGCAGTACTTC.

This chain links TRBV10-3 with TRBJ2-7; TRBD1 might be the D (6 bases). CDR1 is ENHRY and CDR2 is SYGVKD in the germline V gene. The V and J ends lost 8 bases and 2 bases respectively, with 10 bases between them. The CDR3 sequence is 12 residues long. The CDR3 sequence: CAIRDNAYEQYF. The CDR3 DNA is TGTGCCATCCGGGACAATGCCTACGAGCAGTACTTC.

The chain's CDR3 is CASSTKRAQYF. DNA of the CDR3: TGTGCCAGCAGTACCAAGAGGGCCCAGTACTTC. The V and J genes are TRBV6-2 or TRBV6-3 and TRBJ2-5; tentative D call: TRBD2 (5 bases). The CDR3 consists of 11 residues. V lost 5 bases and J 9 bases, leaving 10 bases between the germline ends. Germline V CDR1 and CDR2: MNHEY, SVGEGT.

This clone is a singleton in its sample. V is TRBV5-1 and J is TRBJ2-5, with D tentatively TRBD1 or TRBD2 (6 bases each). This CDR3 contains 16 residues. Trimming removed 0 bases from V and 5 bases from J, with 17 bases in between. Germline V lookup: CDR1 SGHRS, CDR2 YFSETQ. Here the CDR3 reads CASSLGGETGSETQYF. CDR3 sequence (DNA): TGCGCCAGCAGCTTGGGCGGGGAGACAGGTAGCGAGACCCAGTACTTC.

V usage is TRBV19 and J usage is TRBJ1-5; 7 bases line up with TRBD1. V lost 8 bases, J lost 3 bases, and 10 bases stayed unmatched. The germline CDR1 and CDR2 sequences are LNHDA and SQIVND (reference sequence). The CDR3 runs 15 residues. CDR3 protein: CASSDRPVSNQPQHF. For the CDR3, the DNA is TGTGCCAGTTCGGACAGGCCCGTTTCCAATCAGCCCCAGCATTTT.

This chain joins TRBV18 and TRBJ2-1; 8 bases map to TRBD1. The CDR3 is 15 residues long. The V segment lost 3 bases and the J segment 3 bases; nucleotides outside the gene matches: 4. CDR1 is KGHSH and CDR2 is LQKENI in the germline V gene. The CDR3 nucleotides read TGTGCCAGCTCACCGGACAGGGCGGGCTACAATGAGCAGTTCTTC. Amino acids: CASSPDRAGYNEQFF.

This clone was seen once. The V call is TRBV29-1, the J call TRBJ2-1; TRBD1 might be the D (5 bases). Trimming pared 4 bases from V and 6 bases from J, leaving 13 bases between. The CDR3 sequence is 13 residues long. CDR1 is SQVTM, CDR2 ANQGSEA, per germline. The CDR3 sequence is CSVGGSLINEQFF. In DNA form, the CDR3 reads TGCAGCGTTGGGGGCAGTTTGATCAATGAGCAGTTCTTC.

CDR3 sequence reads: CAWSKGQGVQPQHF. CDR3 sequence (DNA): TGTGCCTGGAGCAAAGGGCAGGGAGTGCAGCCCCAGCATTTT. The V and J genes are TRBV30 and TRBJ1-5, with a weak D call TRBD1 (5 bases). The CDR3 spans 14 residues. Germline CDR1 is GTSNPN and CDR2 is SVGIG (reference sequence). The V and J ends lost 3 bases and 7 bases respectively, with 16 bases between them.

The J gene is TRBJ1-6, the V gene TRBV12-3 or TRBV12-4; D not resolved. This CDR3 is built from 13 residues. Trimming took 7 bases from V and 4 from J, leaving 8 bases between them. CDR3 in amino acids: CASKLGYNSPLHF. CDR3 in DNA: TGTGCCAGCAAACTGGGGTATAATTCACCCCTCCACTTT.

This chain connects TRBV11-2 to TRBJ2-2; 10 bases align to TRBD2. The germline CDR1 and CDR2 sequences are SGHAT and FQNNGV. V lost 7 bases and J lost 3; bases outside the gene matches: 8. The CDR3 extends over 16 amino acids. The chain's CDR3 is CASTGSGGFDTGELFF. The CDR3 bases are TGTGCCAGCACCGGTAGCGGGGGGTTTGACACCGGGGAGCTGTTTTTT. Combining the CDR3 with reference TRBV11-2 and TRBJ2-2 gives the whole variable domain EAGVAQSPRYKIIEKRQSVAFWCNPISGHATLYWYQQILGQGPKLLIQFQNNGVVDDSQLPKDRFSAERLKGVDSTLKIQPAKLEDSAVYLCASTGSGGFDTGELFFGEGSRLTVL.

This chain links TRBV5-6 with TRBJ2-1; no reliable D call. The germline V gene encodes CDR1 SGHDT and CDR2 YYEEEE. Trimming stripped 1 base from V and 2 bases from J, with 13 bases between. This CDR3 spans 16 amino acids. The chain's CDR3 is CASSLYRPWAYNEQFF. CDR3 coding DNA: TGTGCCAGCAGCTTGTATCGGCCGTGGGCCTACAATGAGCAGTTCTTC.

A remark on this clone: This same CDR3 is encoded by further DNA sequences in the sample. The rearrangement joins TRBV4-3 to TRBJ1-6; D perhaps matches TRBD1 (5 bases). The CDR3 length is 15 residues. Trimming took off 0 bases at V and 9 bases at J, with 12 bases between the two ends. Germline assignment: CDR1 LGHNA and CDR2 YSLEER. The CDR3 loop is CASSQDRGGSSPLHF. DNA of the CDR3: TGCGCCAGCAGCCAAGATCGGGGGGGAAGTTCACCCCTCCACTTT.

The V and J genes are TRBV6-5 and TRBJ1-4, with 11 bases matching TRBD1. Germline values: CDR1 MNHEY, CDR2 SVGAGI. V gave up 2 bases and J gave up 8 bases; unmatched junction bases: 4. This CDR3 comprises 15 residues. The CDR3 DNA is TGTGCCAGCAGTTACAGGACAGGGGGCAGCGAAAAACTGTTTTTT. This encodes CASSYRTGGSEKLFF.

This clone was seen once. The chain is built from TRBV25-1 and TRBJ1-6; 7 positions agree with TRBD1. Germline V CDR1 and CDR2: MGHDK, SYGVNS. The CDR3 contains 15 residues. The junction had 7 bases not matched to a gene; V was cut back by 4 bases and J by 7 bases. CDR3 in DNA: TGTGCCAGCAGTGGCCGACAGGGAGAAAATTCACCCCTCCACTTT. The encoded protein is CASSGRQGENSPLHF.

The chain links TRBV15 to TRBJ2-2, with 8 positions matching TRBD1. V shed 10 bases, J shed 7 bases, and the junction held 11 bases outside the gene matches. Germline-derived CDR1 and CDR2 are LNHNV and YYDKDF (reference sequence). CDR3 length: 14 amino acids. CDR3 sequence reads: CASSAGGWNGELFF. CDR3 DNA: TGTGCCAGCTCCGCAGGGGGCTGGAACGGGGAGCTGTTTTTT.

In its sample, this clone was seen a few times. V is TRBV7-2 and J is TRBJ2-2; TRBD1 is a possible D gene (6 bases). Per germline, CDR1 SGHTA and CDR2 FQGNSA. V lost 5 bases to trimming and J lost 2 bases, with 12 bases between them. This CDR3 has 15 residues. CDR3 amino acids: CASSRGQPNTGELFF. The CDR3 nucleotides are TGTGCCAGCAGCCGTGGACAGCCCAACACCGGGGAGCTGTTTTTT.